This TCR beta chain was identified during a study of CD8 T cells in ankylosing spondylitis. Study outcomes and limitations: Disease-associated clones were reportedly significantly overrepresented in matched ankylosing spondylitis synovial fluid. Some of these motif variants have turned up before, in reports on reactive arthritis synovial fluid and blood.

V was clipped by 7 bases and J by 9 bases, with 7 bases between them. Germline V CDR1 and CDR2: DFQATT, SNEGSKA (reference sequence). The CDR3 extends over 9 amino acids. As concerns this clonotype: Antigen unknown.

Quantitative 5'-RACE with molecular barcodes produced the TCR beta libraries. MiXCR, run by TCRdb on the 5' RACE reads, gives a single entry per CDR3 protein. The sample gives under 250,000 distinct CDR3 sequences, 20% to 30% of which show up once; roughly 6.7% is in the top ten. The V call is TRBV20-1, the J call TRBJ2-1, with D possibly being TRBD2 (5 bases). Sequencing was carried out using blood, either unsorted or a sorted T cell fraction (not recorded which). This receptor was identified in a male donor with ankylosing spondylitis or in good health (not recorded which). This CDR3 reads CSVGVEQFF. CDR3 sequence (DNA): TGCAGTGTCGGGGTTGAGCAGTTCTTC.